This T cell receptor beta chain was profiled in a study of T-cell reconstitution after alpha-beta-depleted transplantation in children. This sample's TCRbeta library carried unique molecular identifier barcodes. TCRdb reprocessed the PCR reads with MiXCR, giving one entry per CDR3 protein. Among fewer than 1 million distinct CDR3 sequences listed, less than 20% were seen once. Sequenced material: PBMCs, mostly from graft donor cells, taken 360 days after TCRalphabeta/CD19-depleted stem cell transplant. This clonotype originated in a male patient younger than 18 who had a stem cell transplant for acute lymphoblastic leukemia, so the T cells may come from the graft donor.

The CDR3 nucleotides read TGTGCCAGCAGTTTAGTCCAGACTAGCGGCTACAATGAGCAGTTCTTC. Its translation: CASSLVQTSGYNEQFF. J is TRBJ2-1 and V is TRBV12-3 or TRBV12-4; 9 bases are shared with TRBD2. The ends lost 1 base at V and 3 bases at J; junction bases unmatched: 4. CDR3 length equals 16 residues.